This note documents a single T cell receptor (beta chain) sequence. Its antigen is undetermined. The data belong to a study of somatic mutations in cytotoxic T cells in rheumatoid arthritis. The method was immunoSEQ multiplex PCR; TCRdb's version includes in-frame clones alone and lacks a portion of them. The sample lists 25,000 to 30,000 clones; approximately 86% were seen once. Overall study findings and caveats: Healthy controls did not share the age-linked increase in CD8+ clonality seen in rheumatoid arthritis patients.

The CDR3 totals 13 residues. Trimming took 3 bases from V and 4 from J, leaving 10 bases between them. Germline V CDR1 and CDR2: SGHRS, YFSETQ. Positive magnetic bead selection was used to isolate CD4+ and CD8+ cells; purity was checked by flow cytometry. This chain joins TRBV5-1 and TRBJ1-1; the D is unclear. The sequencing sample was made of CD8+ T cells sorted from blood. The sequence came from an adult with rheumatoid arthritis. The CDR3 DNA sequence: TGCGCCAGCAGCTCCTGGTCCAGCACTGAAGCTTTCTTT. It is translated as CASSSWSSTEAFF.